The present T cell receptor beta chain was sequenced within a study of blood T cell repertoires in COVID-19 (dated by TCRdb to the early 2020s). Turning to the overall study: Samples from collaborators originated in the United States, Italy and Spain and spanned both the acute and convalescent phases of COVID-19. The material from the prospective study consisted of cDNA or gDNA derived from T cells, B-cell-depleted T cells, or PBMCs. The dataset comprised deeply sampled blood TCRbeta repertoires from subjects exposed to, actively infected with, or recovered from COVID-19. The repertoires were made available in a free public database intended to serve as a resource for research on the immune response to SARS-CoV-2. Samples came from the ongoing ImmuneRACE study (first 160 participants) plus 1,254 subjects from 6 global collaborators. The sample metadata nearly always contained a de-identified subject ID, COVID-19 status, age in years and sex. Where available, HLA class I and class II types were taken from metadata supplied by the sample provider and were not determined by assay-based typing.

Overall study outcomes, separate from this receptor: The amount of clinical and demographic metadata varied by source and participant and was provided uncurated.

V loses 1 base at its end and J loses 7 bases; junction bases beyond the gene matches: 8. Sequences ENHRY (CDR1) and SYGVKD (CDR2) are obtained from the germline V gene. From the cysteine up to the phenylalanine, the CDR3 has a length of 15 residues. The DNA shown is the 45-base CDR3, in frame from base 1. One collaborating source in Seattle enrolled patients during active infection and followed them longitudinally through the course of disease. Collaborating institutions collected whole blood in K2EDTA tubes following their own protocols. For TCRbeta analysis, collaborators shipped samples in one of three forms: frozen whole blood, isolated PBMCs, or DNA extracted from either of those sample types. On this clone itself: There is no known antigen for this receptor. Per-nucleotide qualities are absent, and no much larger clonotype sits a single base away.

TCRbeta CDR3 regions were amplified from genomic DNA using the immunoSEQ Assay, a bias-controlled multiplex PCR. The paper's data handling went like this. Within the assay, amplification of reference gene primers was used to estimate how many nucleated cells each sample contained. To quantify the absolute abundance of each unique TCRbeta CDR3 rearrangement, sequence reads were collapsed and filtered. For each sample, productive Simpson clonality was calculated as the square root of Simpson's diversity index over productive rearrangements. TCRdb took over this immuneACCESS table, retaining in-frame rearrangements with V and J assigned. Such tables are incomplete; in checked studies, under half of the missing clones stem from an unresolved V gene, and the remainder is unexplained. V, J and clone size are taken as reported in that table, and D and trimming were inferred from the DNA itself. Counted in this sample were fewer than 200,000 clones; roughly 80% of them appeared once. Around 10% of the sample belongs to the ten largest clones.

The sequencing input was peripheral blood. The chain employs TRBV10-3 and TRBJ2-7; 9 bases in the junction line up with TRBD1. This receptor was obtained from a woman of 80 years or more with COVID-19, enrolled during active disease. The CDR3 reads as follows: CAISELVGDRAEQYF. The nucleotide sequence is TGTGCCATCAGTGAGTTGGTAGGGGACAGGGCGGAGCAGTACTTC.